Following are 4 T cell receptor beta chains from one sample sequenced in a study of shared clonotypes between healthy human individuals. Profiling relied on immunoSEQ multiplex PCR, and the TCRdb table lists in-frame clones only, not all of them. The sample carries roughly 1 million clones, around 75% recorded once. The sample consisted of memory CD4+ T cells sorted from blood. The subset: CD45RA-negative fraction. These receptors were taken from a man younger than 30 in good health.

As to this clone: This CDR3 is also generated by other DNA sequences in the sample. The chain is built from TRBV5-1 and TRBJ2-1; 8 nucleotides align to TRBD1. V was clipped by 4 bases and J by 2 bases; unmatched bases: 5. The CDR3 is made up of 15 amino acids. From germline, CDR1 is SGHRS and CDR2 YFSETQ. This chain's CDR3 is CASSPGTGAYNEQFF. In nucleotides, the CDR3 is TGCGCCAGCAGCCCCGGGACAGGAGCCTACAATGAGCAGTTCTTC.

The chain employs TRBV7-9 and TRBJ1-2; D is perhaps TRBD1 (6 bases). Germline V gene lookup returns CDR1 SEHNR and CDR2 FQNEAQ (reference sequence). CDR3 length equals 14 residues. V was pared by 4 bases and J by 8 bases, with 17 bases between. The CDR3 DNA follows: TGTGCCAGCAGCTCACGAATTACAGGGCGAGGCTACACCTTC. Residues: CASSSRITGRGYTF.

J is TRBJ2-7 and V is TRBV7-2, with D perhaps TRBD1 (5 bases). Germline loops: CDR1 SGHTA, CDR2 FQGNSA. CDR3 length equals 13 residues. Trimming removed 6 bases at V and 3 bases at J, with 12 bases between. CDR3 in amino acids: CASSYTRGYEQYF. In DNA form, the CDR3 reads TGTGCCAGCAGTTACACAAGGGGCTACGAGCAGTACTTC.

The CDR3 nucleotides are TGTGCCAGCAGCCGGGCCACCTACGAGCAGTACTTC. Its protein is CASSRATYEQYF. The genes are TRBV5-6 and TRBJ2-7; D uncertain. CDR1 and CDR2 from the germline V gene are SGHDT and YYEEEE. The CDR3 consists of 12 residues. Trimming stripped 4 bases from V and 2 bases from J, with 7 bases between.